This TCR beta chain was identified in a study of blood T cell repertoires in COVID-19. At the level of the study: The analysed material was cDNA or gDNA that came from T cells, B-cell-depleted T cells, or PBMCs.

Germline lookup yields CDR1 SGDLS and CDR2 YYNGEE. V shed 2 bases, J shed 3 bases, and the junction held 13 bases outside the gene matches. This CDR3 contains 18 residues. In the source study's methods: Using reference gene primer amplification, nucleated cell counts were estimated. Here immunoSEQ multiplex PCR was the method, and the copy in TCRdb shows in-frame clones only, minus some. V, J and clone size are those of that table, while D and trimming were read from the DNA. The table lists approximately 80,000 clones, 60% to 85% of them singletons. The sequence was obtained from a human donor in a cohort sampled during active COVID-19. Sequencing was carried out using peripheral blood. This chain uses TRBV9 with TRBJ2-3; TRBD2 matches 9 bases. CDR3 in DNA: TGTGCCAGCAGCGTCCTGCCTGGGCGGGGGGGAGGTACAGATACGCAGTATTTT. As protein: CASSVLPGRGGGTDTQYF.